Listed here is a single T cell receptor (beta chain). Its cognate antigen is unknown. With 4 bases removed from V and 4 bases from J, the gap between germline ends came to 7 bases. The CDR3 is made up of 12 amino acids. The germline V gene has CDR1 LNHNV and CDR2 YYDKDF (reference sequence). Treatment meaning: approximately 18 received Ad26.COV2.S at low or high dose, single or two shots; about 5 received placebo; per-sample allocation not given. Samples analyzed were those drawn on day 63 after the first vaccine or placebo injection. This sample is part of a study of Ad26.COV2.S vaccination and SARS-CoV-2 variants. Here immunoSEQ multiplex PCR was the method, and the copy in TCRdb shows in-frame clones only, minus some. The sample records hundreds of thousands of clones, 83% being singletons. Study-wide findings and caveats: Recipients given vaccine exceeded placebo recipients in spike-specific TCR breadth. In vaccinated individuals, spike-specific CD8+ and CD4+ T cell responses reportedly displayed substantial breadth. Possible underestimation of total T cell responses by the TCR breadth and depth analyses was noted.

This specimen consisted of peripheral blood, obtained in a trial of Ad26.COV2.S vaccine versus placebo. The V gene is TRBV15, the J gene TRBJ2-5; no definite D call. The sequence derives from a person between 18 and 59 years old who received the Ad26.COV2.S COVID-19 vaccine or a placebo. CDR3 sequence reads: CATSKDGETQYF. The CDR3 DNA follows: TGTGCCACCAGCAAGGACGGAGAGACCCAGTACTTC.